This TCR beta chain was observed in a study of cytomegalovirus exposure and HLA in healthy donors. The CDR3 contains 16 residues. CDR1 and CDR2 (germline): SGHRS, YFSETQ. Trimming took 0 bases from V and 3 from J, leaving 14 bases between them. Study observations and caveats: An observed cluster of highly shared sequence variants was recorded as a likely sequencing artifact.

About this clone itself: What it binds is unknown.

Primers: 60 Vbeta forward and 13 Jbeta reverse. TCRdb keeps only in-frame clones here, not all; method: immunoSEQ multiplex PCR. Of more than 110,000 clones listed, 75% to 80% were seen once; the top ten hold roughly 4.9%. The sequencing sample was made of PBMCs. This clonotype was obtained from a woman aged 45 to 65 in good health and CMV-seronegative. V gene TRBV5-1 combines with J gene TRBJ2-3; tentatively, D is TRBD2 (6 bases). The CDR3 spells CASSLAGQGGTDTQYF. The CDR3 nucleotides read TGCGCCAGCAGCTTGGCCGGGCAGGGAGGAACAGATACGCAGTATTTT.